This T cell receptor beta chain stems from a study of Tregs in tolerant kidney transplant recipients. The study's findings and limits: The small number of patients limits these findings pending further validation. Expanding Tregs on activated donor B cells appeared to best identify donor-specific TCRbeta clones.

In the case of this clone: Antigen specificity is unknown.

Some clones are missing from TCRdb's copy, which holds only in-frame ones; the method was immunoSEQ multiplex PCR. The sample holds approximately 43,000 clones; about 89% are singletons and the top ten take about 0.75%. The CDR3 extends over 17 amino acids. Germline V CDR1 and CDR2: SGHAT, FQNNGV. The ends were cut back, 0 bases at V and 4 bases at J, with 16 bases in the middle. Before regulatory T cell sorting, thawed PBMCs rested overnight at 37°C in roughly 200 IU/ml IL-2. The chain employs TRBV11-2 and TRBJ1-3, with TRBD1 as a possible D gene (6 bases). The receptor comes from a human donor in good health. The sequencing input was Tregs from blood. CDR3 sequence (DNA): TGTGCCAGCAGCTTAGATTCCCGCGGGGGGCGAGGAAACACCATATATTTT. It yields the protein CASSLDSRGGRGNTIYF.